This T cell receptor (beta chain) was captured by sequencing in a study of T cells in Graves' hyperthyroidism and ophthalmopathy. On the study more broadly: At initial diagnosis, before any treatment had begun, peripheral blood was obtained.

The table lists this clonotype with a few counts. This sequence may be a read error, since a much larger clone differs from it by one base. The source material, RNA transcripts, was used to amplify TCR beta CDR3 regions. First-round RT-PCR targeting the TCR CDR3 was performed with the HTBI primer set. TCRdb recomputed calls from the multiplex PCR reads with MiXCR, one row per CDR3 protein. The sample lists under 400,000 distinct CDR3 sequences; 25% were seen once. Trimming removed 6 bases from V and 1 base from J, with 9 bases in between. The CDR3 covers 14 residues. Germline CDR1 reads SNHLY; CDR2 reads FYNNEI. Diagnostic assessment was based on clinical symptoms, serum thyroxine and TRAb, thyroid ultrasound and orbital computed tomography.

V usage is TRBV2 and J usage is TRBJ2-2, with D perhaps TRBD1 (6 bases). The material sequenced was blood. This TCR was sampled from a man aged 50 or older with Graves' hyperthyroidism. This chain's CDR3 is CASRRTENTGELFF. Here the CDR3 DNA reads TGTGCCAGCAGGAGGACAGAGAACACCGGGGAGCTGTTTTTT. The entire variable domain, with the rest obtained from reference TRBV2 and TRBJ2-2, is as follows: EPEVTQTPSHQVTQMGQEVILRCVPISNHLYFYWYRQILGQKVEFLVSFYNNEISEKSEIFDDQFSVERPDGSNFTLKIRSTKLEDSAMYFCASRRTENTGELFFGEGSRLTVL.